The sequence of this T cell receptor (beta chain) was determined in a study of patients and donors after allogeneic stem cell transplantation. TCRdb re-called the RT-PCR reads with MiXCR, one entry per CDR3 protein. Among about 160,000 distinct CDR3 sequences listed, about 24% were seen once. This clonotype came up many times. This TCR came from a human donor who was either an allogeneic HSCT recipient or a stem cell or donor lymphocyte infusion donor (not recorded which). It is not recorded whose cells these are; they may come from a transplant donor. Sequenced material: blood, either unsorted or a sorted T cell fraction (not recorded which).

The CDR3 DNA reads TGTGCCAGCAGTTCTGTTACAGCAGATAACTATGGCTACACCTTC. The encoded protein is CASSSVTADNYGYTF. The rearrangement uses TRBV12-3 or TRBV12-4 and TRBJ1-2, with no clear D. The CDR3 sequence is 15 residues long. Trimming removed 4 bases at V and 1 base at J, with 13 bases between.